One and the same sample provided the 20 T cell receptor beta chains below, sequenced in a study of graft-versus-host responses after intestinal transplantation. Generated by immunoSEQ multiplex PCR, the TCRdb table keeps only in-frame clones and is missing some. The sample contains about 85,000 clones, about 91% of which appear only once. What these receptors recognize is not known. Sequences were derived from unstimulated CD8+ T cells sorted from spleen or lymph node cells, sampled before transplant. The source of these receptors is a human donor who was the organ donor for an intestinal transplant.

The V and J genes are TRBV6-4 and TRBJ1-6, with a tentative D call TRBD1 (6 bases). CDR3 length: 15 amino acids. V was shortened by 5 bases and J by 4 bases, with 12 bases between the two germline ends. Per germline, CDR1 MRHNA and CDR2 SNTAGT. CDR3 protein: CASSQTGEYNSPLHF. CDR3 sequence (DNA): TGTGCCAGCAGTCAGACAGGAGAGTATAATTCACCCCTCCACTTT.

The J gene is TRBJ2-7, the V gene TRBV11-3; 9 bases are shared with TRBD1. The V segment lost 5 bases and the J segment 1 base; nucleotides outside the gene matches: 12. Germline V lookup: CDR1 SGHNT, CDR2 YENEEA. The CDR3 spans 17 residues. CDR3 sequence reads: CASSLRQGQGGSYEQYF. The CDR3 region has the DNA TGTGCCAGCAGCCTACGCCAGGGACAGGGAGGGTCCTACGAGCAGTACTTC.

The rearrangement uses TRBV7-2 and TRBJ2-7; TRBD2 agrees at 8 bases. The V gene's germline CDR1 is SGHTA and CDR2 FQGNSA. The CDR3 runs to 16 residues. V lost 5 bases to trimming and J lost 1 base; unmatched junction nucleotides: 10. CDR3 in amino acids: CASSNAPSGSSYEQYF. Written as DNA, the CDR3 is TGTGCCAGCAGCAACGCCCCAAGCGGGAGTTCCTACGAGCAGTACTTC. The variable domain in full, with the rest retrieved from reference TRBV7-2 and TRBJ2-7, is GAGVSQSPSNKVTEKGKDVELRCDPISGHTALYWYRQSLGQGLEFLIYFQGNSAPDKSGLPSDRFSAERTGGSVSTLTIQRTQQEDSAVYLCASSNAPSGSSYEQYFGPGTRLTVT.

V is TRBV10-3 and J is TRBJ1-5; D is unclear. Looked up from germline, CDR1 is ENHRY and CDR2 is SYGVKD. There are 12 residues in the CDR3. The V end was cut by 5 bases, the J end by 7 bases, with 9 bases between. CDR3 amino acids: CAISRRSQPQHF. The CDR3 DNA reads TGTGCCATCAGTCGAAGAAGCCAGCCCCAGCATTTT.

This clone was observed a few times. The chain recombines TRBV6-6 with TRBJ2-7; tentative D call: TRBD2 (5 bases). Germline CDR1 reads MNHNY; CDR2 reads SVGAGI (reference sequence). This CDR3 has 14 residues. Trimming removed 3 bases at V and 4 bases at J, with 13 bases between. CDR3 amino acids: CASSYGPGKYEQYF. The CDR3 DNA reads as TGTGCCAGCAGTTATGGGCCCGGGAAATACGAGCAGTACTTC.

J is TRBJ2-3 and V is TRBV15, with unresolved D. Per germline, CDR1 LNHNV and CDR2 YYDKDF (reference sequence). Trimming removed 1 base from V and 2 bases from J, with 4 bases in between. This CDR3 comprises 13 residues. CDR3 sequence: CATSRGITDTQYF. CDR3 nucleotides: TGTGCCACCAGCAGAGGGATCACAGATACGCAGTATTTT.

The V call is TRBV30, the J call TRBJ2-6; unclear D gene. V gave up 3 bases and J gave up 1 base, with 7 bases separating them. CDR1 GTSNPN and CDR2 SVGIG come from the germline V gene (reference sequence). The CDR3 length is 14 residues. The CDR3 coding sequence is TGTGCCTGGAGCTCGGATTCTGGGGCCAACGTCCTGACTTTC. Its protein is CAWSSDSGANVLTF.

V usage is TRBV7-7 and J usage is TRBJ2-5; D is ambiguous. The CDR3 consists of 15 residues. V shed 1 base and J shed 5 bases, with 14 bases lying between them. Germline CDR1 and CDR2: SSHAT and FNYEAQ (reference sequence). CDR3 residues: CASSLGPTRKETQYF. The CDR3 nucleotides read TGTGCCAGCAGCTTAGGTCCCACCAGGAAGGAGACCCAGTACTTC.

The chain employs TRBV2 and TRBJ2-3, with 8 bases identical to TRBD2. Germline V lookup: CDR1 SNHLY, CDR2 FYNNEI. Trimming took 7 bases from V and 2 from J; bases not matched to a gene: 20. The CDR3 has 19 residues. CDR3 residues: CASNTPPHGGARSTDTQYF. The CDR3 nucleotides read TGTGCCAGCAACACTCCTCCCCACGGGGGGGCACGCTCCACAGATACGCAGTATTTT.

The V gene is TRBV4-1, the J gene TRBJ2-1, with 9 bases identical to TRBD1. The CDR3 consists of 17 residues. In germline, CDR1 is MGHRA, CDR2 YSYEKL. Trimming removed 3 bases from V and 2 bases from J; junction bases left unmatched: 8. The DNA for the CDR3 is TGCGCCAGCAGCCAGTTCCCCGGACAGGGGACCTACAATGAGCAGTTCTTC. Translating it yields CASSQFPGQGTYNEQFF.

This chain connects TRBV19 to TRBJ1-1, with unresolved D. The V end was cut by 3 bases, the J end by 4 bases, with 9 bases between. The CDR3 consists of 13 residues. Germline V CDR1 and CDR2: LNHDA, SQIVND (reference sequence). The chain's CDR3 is CASSIGLGTEAFF. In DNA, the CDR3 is TGTGCCAGTAGTATCGGCCTCGGCACTGAAGCTTTCTTT. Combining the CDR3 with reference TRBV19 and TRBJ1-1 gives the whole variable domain DGGITQSPKYLFRKEGQNVTLSCEQNLNHDAMYWYRQDPGQGLRLIYYSQIVNDFQKGDIAEGYSVSREKKESFPLTVTSAQKNPTAFYLCASSIGLGTEAFFGQGTRLTVV.

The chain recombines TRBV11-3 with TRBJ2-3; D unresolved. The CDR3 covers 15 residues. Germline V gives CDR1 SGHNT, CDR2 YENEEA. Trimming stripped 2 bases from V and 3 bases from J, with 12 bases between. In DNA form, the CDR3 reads TGTGCCAGCAGCTTAAATGAGCCCCCTACAGATACGCAGTATTTT. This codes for CASSLNEPPTDTQYF.

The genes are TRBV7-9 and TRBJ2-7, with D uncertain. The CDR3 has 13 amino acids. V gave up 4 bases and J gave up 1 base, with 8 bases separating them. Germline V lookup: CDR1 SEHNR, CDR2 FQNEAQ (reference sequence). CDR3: CASSSIGSYEQYF. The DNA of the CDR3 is TGTGCCAGCAGCTCTATAGGGTCCTACGAGCAGTACTTC.

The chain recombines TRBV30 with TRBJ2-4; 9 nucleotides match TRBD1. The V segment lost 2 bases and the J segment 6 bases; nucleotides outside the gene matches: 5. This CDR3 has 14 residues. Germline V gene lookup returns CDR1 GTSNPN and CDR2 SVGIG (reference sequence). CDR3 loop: CAWSPGTGINIQYF. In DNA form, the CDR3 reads TGTGCCTGGAGTCCCGGGACAGGGATAAACATTCAGTACTTC.

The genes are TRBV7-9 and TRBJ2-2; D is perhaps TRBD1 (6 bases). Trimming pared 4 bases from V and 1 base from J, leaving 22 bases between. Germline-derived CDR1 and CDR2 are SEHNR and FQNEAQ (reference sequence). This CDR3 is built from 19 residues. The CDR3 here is CASSSPIRDNPVNTGELFF. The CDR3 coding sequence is TGTGCCAGCAGCTCCCCTATCCGGGACAACCCTGTGAACACCGGGGAGCTGTTTTTT.

The DNA for the CDR3 is TGCGCCAGCACTGATATGAGCTCCTACAATGAGCAGTTCTTC. Encoded protein: CASTDMSSYNEQFF. V gene TRBV10-2 combines with J gene TRBJ2-1; D is undetermined. Germline CDR1 and CDR2: WSHSY and SAAADI. The CDR3 is 14 residues long. With 7 bases removed from V and 0 bases from J, the gap between germline ends came to 10 bases.

The DNA for the CDR3 is TGTGTCAGAAGCTGGGGGCCCCCCGGGGGTGAGCAGTTCTTC. Translation: CVRSWGPPGGEQFF. The chain joins TRBV7-5 to TRBJ2-1. TRBV7-5 is listed as a pseudogene. CDR3 size: 14 residues.

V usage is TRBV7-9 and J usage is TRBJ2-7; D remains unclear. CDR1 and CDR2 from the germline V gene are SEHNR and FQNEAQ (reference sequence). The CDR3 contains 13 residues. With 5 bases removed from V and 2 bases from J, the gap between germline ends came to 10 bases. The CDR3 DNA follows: TGTGCCAGCAGCCCTCCGAGGACCTACGAGCAGTACTTC. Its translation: CASSPPRTYEQYF.

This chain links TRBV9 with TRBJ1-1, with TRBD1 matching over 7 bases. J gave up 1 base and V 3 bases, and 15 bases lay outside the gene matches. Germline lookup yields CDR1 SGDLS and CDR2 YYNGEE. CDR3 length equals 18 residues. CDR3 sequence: CASSAIASGGLGNTEAFF. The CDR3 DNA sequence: TGTGCCAGCAGCGCCATCGCGTCAGGGGGTTTGGGGAACACTGAAGCTTTCTTT. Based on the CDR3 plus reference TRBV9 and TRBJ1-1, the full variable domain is DSGVTQTPKHLITATGQRVTLRCSPRSGDLSVYWYQQSLDQGLQFLIQYYNGEERAKGNILERFSAQQFPDLHSELNLSSLELGDSALYFCASSAIASGGLGNTEAFFGQGTRLTVV.

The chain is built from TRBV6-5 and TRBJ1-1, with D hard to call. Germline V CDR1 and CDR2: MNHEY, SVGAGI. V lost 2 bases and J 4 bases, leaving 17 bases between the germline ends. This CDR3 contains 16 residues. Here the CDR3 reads CASSYPLAGYGTEAFF. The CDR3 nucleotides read TGTGCCAGCAGTTACCCGCTGGCGGGGTATGGCACTGAAGCTTTCTTT.